The rows below give T cell receptor beta chains drawn from one sample of a study of blood T cell repertoires in COVID-19. Using immunoSEQ multiplex PCR, the repertoire was profiled, and TCRdb retains in-frame clones only, with some absent. The repertoire includes under 250,000 clones, more than 70% of them detected once, and approximately 5.5% sits in the top ten. Sequenced sample: peripheral blood. The receptor source for this set is an elderly woman with COVID-19, enrolled during active disease. Each CDR3 is given with its conserved first and last residue. A D gene is named only where the DNA matches it firmly. A clone size is listed for some rows: how often the clone was seen (once, few, many), or a class if it is expanded.

CDR3nt: TGTGCCAGCACCCGACAGGGGTTGAATACTGAAGCTTTCTTT; CDR3aa: CASTRQGLNTEAFF; v_gene: TRBV28; abundance: -; d_gene: TRBD1; j_gene: TRBJ1-1
CDR3nt: TGTGCCAGCAGCCAAGTATCCGGGGGGGATACGCAGTATTTT; CDR3aa: CASSQVSGGDTQYF; v_gene: TRBV4-2; abundance: -; d_gene: TRBD2; j_gene: TRBJ2-3
CDR3nt: TGTGCCAGCAGTGAGATCGGGCGGGGGGCGTTTAATGAGCAGTTCTTC; CDR3aa: CASSEIGRGAFNEQFF; v_gene: TRBV6-1; abundance: once; d_gene: TRBD2; j_gene: TRBJ2-1
CDR3nt: TGTGCCAGGCGGGTTAAAGGAATCGCAGATACGCAGTATTTT; CDR3aa: CARRVKGIADTQYF; v_gene: TRBV27; abundance: -; d_gene: -; j_gene: TRBJ2-3
CDR3nt: TGTGCCACCTGGGAACAGGGCCCCACCGGGGAGCTGTTTTTT; CDR3aa: CATWEQGPTGELFF; v_gene: TRBV11-2; abundance: -; d_gene: -; j_gene: TRBJ2-2
CDR3nt: TGTGCCAGCAGTTACGTACAGGACAATCAGCCCCAGCATTTT; CDR3aa: CASSYVQDNQPQHF; v_gene: TRBV6-2/TRBV6-3; abundance: -; d_gene: -; j_gene: TRBJ1-5
CDR3nt: TGTGCCAGCTCCCCTTCGACAGGGGAAGGCTACACCTTC; CDR3aa: CASSPSTGEGYTF; v_gene: TRBV18; abundance: -; d_gene: TRBD1; j_gene: TRBJ1-2
CDR3nt: TGTGCCAGCAGCTTAGGGCGGCTCACTGAAGCTTTCTTT; CDR3aa: CASSLGRLTEAFF; v_gene: TRBV11-2; abundance: few; d_gene: -; j_gene: TRBJ1-1
CDR3nt: TGCAGCGTTGATGGGCTCCCGAGCAGGGCGCGGGGGGAGACCCAGTACTTC; CDR3aa: CSVDGLPSRARGETQYF; v_gene: TRBV29-1; abundance: -; d_gene: TRBD2; j_gene: TRBJ2-5
CDR3nt: TGTGCCAGCAGCCGGCTAGAGACCCAGTACTTC; CDR3aa: CASSRLETQYF; v_gene: TRBV3-1/TRBV3-2; abundance: -; d_gene: -; j_gene: TRBJ2-5
CDR3nt: TGTGCCAGCAGTTTAAACCAGGGGTCCCCATATGGCTACACCTTC; CDR3aa: CASSLNQGSPYGYTF; v_gene: TRBV27; abundance: -; d_gene: -; j_gene: TRBJ1-2
CDR3nt: TGTGCCAGCAGCGCCGGGACAGGGGTCACTGAAGCTTTCTTT; CDR3aa: CASSAGTGVTEAFF; v_gene: TRBV6-5; abundance: -; d_gene: TRBD1; j_gene: TRBJ1-1
CDR3nt: TGTGCCAGCAGCCCCCGGACATCTAACACCGGGGAGCTGTTTTTT; CDR3aa: CASSPRTSNTGELFF; v_gene: TRBV9; abundance: -; d_gene: -; j_gene: TRBJ2-2
CDR3nt: TGTGCCAGCAGTTTACGACAGGGGGCAATGAACACTGAAGCTTTCTTT; CDR3aa: CASSLRQGAMNTEAFF; v_gene: TRBV6-5; abundance: -; d_gene: TRBD1; j_gene: TRBJ1-1
CDR3nt: TGTGCCAGCTCACCACCGGTAGGGACAGGGGACGAAAAACTGTTTTTT; CDR3aa: CASSPPVGTGDEKLFF; v_gene: TRBV18; abundance: -; d_gene: TRBD1; j_gene: TRBJ1-4
CDR3nt: TGTGCCAGTAGTATCGGGACCCTCGGGGGAGATACGCAGTATTTT; CDR3aa: CASSIGTLGGDTQYF; v_gene: TRBV19; abundance: once; d_gene: -; j_gene: TRBJ2-3